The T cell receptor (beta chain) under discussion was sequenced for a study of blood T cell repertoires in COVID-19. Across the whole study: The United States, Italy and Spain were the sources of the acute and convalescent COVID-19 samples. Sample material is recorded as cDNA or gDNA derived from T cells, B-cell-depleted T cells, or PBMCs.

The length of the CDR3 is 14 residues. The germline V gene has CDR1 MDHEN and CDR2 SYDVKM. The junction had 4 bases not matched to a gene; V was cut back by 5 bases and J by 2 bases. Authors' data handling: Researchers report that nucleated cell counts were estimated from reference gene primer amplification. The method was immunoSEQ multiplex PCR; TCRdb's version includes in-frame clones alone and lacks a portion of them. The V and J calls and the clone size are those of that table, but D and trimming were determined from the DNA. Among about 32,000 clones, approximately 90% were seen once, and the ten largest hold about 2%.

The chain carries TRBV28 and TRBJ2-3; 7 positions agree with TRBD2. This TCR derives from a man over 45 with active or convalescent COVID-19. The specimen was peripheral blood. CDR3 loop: CASSPAGYTDTQYF. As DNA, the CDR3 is TGTGCCAGCAGTCCAGCGGGATACACAGATACGCAGTATTTT.